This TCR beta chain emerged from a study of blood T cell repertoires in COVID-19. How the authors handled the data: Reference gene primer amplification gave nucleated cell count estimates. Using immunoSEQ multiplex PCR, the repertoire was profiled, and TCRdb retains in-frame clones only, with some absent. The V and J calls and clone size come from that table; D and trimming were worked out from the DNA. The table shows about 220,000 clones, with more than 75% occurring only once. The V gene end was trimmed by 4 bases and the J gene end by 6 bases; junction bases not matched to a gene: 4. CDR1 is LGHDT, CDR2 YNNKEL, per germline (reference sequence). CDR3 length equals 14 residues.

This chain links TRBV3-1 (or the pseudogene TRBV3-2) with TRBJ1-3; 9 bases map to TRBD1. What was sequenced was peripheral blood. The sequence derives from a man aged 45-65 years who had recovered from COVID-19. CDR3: CASSPGQGKNTIYF. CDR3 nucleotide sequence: TGTGCCAGCAGCCCGGGACAGGGTAAAAACACCATATATTTT.